This TCR beta chain is drawn from a study of T cells in Graves' hyperthyroidism and ophthalmopathy. Study findings and constraints: Among clonotypes expanded in thyroid above 0.001, most were also found in blood. Prediction of ophthalmopathy progression came a median about 6 months pre-onset.

Graves' hyperthyroidism was deemed stable given no ophthalmopathy progression within 18 months. Criteria for exclusion of patients were uncontrolled infection, other autoimmune disease, pregnancy or lactation. It was RNA transcripts that yielded the amplified TCR beta CDR3 regions. Carried out on the TCR CDR3, a first-round RT-PCR used the HTBI primer set. One entry per CDR3 protein results from TCRdb running MiXCR on the multiplex PCR reads. The sample records hundreds of thousands of distinct CDR3 sequences, 46% being singletons. V was pared by 4 bases and J by 1 base, with 10 bases between. The CDR3 has 14 residues. On this clonotype: Its target is not known.

The sequenced material came from peripheral blood or thyroid tissue (not recorded which). This chain joins TRBV12-3 or TRBV12-4 and TRBJ1-1; D remains ambiguous. The sequence was collected from a woman younger than 35 with Graves' hyperthyroidism. This CDR3 reads CASSSGEGNTEAFF. The CDR3 nucleotides are TGTGCCAGCAGTTCGGGAGAAGGGAACACTGAAGCTTTCTTT.